This TCR beta chain is from a study of CXCR3-negative and CXCR3-positive naive CD8 T cells (dated by TCRdb to the late 2010s). Describing the broader study: Some 130 million TRB reads were obtained in total, roughly 1.5 +/- 0.3 million reads per library. Data from 11 donors, pooled across two independent experiments, went into the diversity and physicochemical repertoire analyses. Naive subsets from 5 or 6 donors and memory cells from 3 donors were included in the TRBV-TRBJ cluster analysis. Results and caveats for the whole study, not just this receptor: Compared with CXCR3-negative naive cells, CXCR3-positive naive cells had TRB CDR3s with higher hydrophobicity (lower Kidera factor 4), lower energy, and higher strength and volume indices. Freshly isolated PBMCs were used for most assays because CXCR3 expression went down partially after cryopreservation. TRBV-TRBJ usage was similar between naive CXCR3-negative and CXCR3-positive cells from the same donor, while memory cells showed distinct patterns. Repertoire diversity was comparably high in both naive subsets but much lower in memory CD8+ T cells. Because surface CD5, which has been linked to self-reactivity in mice, was comparable between naive subsets, TCR interaction strength was also inferred from TRB CDR3 physicochemical properties.

Remarks on this clonotype: The clone's antigen remains unknown.

Each CD8+ T cell subset was flow-sorted in triplicate, with roughly 300,000 cells per subset placed directly into RLT lysis buffer. To exclude memory contaminants, naive CD8+ T cells were stringently defined as CD45RO-CCR7+CD27+CD95-. Standard density gradient centrifugation was used to isolate peripheral blood mononuclear cells from buffy coats. Naive CXCR3-negative and CXCR3-positive CD8+ T cells were flow-sorted using a FACSAria III. Total RNA was extracted from sorted cells using an RNeasy Mini Kit. For sequencing, a NextSeq 550 was employed. The Human TCR Profiling Kit (MiLaboratory) was used to make UMI-labeled 5' RACE TRB cDNA libraries. The full amount of extracted RNA was used for cDNA synthesis, and the full amount of resulting cDNA was used for PCR amplification. The libraries were made side by side, with each library going through the same number of PCR cycles. The authors' pipeline ran thus. MIGEC and MiXCR extracted about 54,000 +/- 9,700 unique UMI-labeled TRB cDNA molecules per library, requiring at least two reads per UMI. An average of 40,000 +/- 10,000 functional in-frame TRB CDR3 nucleotide clonotypes without stop codons was found per library. After downsampling to 5000 UMI-labeled TRB molecules per sample, diversity metrics such as normalized Shannon-Wiener and Chao1 were calculated in VDJtools. Clonotype-size-weighted physicochemical properties of the central five CDR3 residues (interaction energy, strength, volume and Kidera factor 4) were computed in VDJtools. The reads, reprocessed by TCRdb, yield one row per CDR3 protein sequence and no DNA. For this entry, the V and J calls and clone size follow TCRdb and not the study's own pipeline. The record for this sample contains 55,000 to 65,000 distinct CDR3 sequences. More than 0.5% of the sample lies in the top ten.

The CDR3 covers 13 residues, taking in both the cysteine and the phenylalanine. No DNA sequence was recorded. The CDR1 and CDR2 encoded by the germline V gene are SQVTM and ANQGSEA. The V and J segments used are TRBV29-1 and TRBJ2-3. The sequence derives from a human donor in good health. Some clones in this sample may be carry-over from other donors' samples. The sequenced sample consisted of naive CXCR3+ CD8+ T cells from blood. The sample's cell subset or site, from its label and the paper: CD45RO-CCR7+CD27+CD95- naive CD8+ T cells expressing CXCR3 (TNR3+). The CDR3 loop reads CSVESPETDTQYF.